Sequencing of this T cell receptor (beta chain) was carried out in a study of blood T cells in healthy people across ages. Sample-barcoded 5' priming and a J-beta primer mix drove a second PCR of roughly 6 to 12 cycles. TCRdb processed the 5' RACE reads anew with MiXCR; each CDR3 protein has one entry. The profile covers around 940,000 distinct CDR3 sequences, with around 54% appearing a single time and 20% to 25% taken by the ten largest. The CDR3 consists of 13 residues. The trim removed 5 bases at V and 4 bases at J, leaving 3 bases unmatched. CDR1 and CDR2 from the germline V gene are MNHEY and SVGAGI.

The clonotype comes from a woman aged 60-75 years in good health. This chain connects TRBV6-5 to TRBJ2-5; 8 positions agree with TRBD2. Source material: blood. The CDR3 loop reads CASSRAGVETQYF. CDR3 in DNA: TGTGCCAGCAGTCGAGCGGGAGTAGAGACCCAGTACTTC.